This is a list of T cell receptor beta chains from one sample in a study of Tregs in tolerant kidney transplant recipients. The table came from immunoSEQ multiplex PCR; TCRdb's copy has only in-frame clones and leaves some out. The top ten hold about 2.3% of the sample, which has fewer than 40,000 clones, 70% to 85% seen once. Their specific antigens are unknown. Material for sequencing was Tregs from blood cultured with allogeneic cells. These receptors came from a human donor in good health. CDR3s include the opening cysteine and the closing phenylalanine or tryptophan. The D gene is left open where the match is weak. For some rows the clone size is stated as once, few or many, or as a class when expanded; others skip it.

D	V	J	size	DNA	CDR3
TRBD1	TRBV5-1	TRBJ1-1	.	TGCGCCAGCAGATCGACAGGGGGAATGGGAAACACTGAAGCTTTCTTT	CASRSTGGMGNTEAFF
.	TRBV10-3	TRBJ2-5	.	TGTGCCATCGGGGGGACCCAAGAGACCCAGTACTTC	CAIGGTQETQYF
.	TRBV7-2	TRBJ2-3	medium-sized	TGTGCCAGCAGCTACCTAGATACGCAGTATTTT	CASSYLDTQYF
TRBD1	TRBV19	TRBJ1-4	.	TGTGCCAGTACCCGACAGGGGAACGAAAAACTGTTTTTT	CASTRQGNEKLFF
.	TRBV6-5	TRBJ2-1	.	TGTGCCAGCAGTTTAAACAGTGAGCAGTTCTTC	CASSLNSEQFF
TRBD2	TRBV5-6	TRBJ2-4	once	TGTGCCAGCAGCTTTGGACTAGCGGGAGCCAAAAACATTCAGTACTTC	CASSFGLAGAKNIQYF
TRBD1	TRBV7-2	TRBJ1-2	.	TGTGCCAGCAGCACCCACAGGGGGCAGAATGGCTACACCTTC	CASSTHRGQNGYTF
.	TRBV11-3	TRBJ2-7	.	TGTGCCAGCAGCCACCTTGGGCGTAGGTCCGAGCAGTACTTC	CASSHLGRRSEQYF
.	TRBV11-3	TRBJ2-7	.	TGTGCCAGCAGCCCGGGGATGGTACCCTACGAGCAGTACTTC	CASSPGMVPYEQYF
.	TRBV5-5	TRBJ1-2	once	TGTGCCAGCAGCCCAGTGGCATGGGCGCGCTCTGGCTACACCTTC	CASSPVAWARSGYTF
TRBD1	TRBV7-9	TRBJ2-5	.	TGTGCCAGCAGCTCCCAGACAGGGTGGAGGGAGACCCAGTACTTC	CASSSQTGWRETQYF
TRBD2	TRBV10-3	TRBJ2-7	medium-sized	TGTGCCATCCGTGGGACTAGCGCCCGTCGAAGCGAGCAGTACTTC	CAIRGTSARRSEQYF
TRBD1	TRBV19	TRBJ2-7	.	TGTGCCAGTAGCCCAGGCCTCCACAGGGGCCCTTTAGGGGAGCAGTACTTC	CASSPGLHRGPLGEQYF
.	TRBV7-2	TRBJ1-5	few	TGTGCCAGCAGCACGGGACCGCACAATCAGCCCCAGCATTTT	CASSTGPHNQPQHF
.	TRBV6-6	TRBJ1-6	.	TGTGCCAGCAGTCCTACGTGGGGGAGGAATTCACCCCTCCACTTT	CASSPTWGRNSPLHF
.	TRBV7-2	TRBJ2-7	.	TGTGCCAGCAGCCCAAGGGTCGGCTACGAGCAGTACTTC	CASSPRVGYEQYF
.	TRBV19	TRBJ1-5	.	TGTGCCAGTAGTATTGAGGCGTGGGGTCAGCCCCAGCATTTT	CASSIEAWGQPQHF
TRBD1	TRBV5-1	TRBJ1-2	.	TGCGCCAGCAGCCCGGACAGGGCCGGAGGCTACACCTTC	CASSPDRAGGYTF
TRBD1	TRBV2	TRBJ2-3	.	TGTGCCAGCAGGGAGACAGGGTCCACAGATACGCAGTATTTT	CASRETGSTDTQYF
.	TRBV6-1	TRBJ1-1	.	TGTGCCAGCAGTGAGTCCAGCGGACTGAACACTGAAGCTTTCTTT	CASSESSGLNTEAFF
.	TRBV27	TRBJ1-5	.	TGTGCCAGCAGTTTAGACAGGAATCAGCCCCAGCATTTT	CASSLDRNQPQHF
.	TRBV4-3	TRBJ1-1	.	TGCGCCAGCTCTTTAGGCGGTGGATACACTGAAGCTTTCTTT	CASSLGGGYTEAFF
.	TRBV7-6	TRBJ1-2	.	TGTGCCAGCAGCCCCTCGGTGGGGGATGGCTACACCTTC	CASSPSVGDGYTF
TRBD1	TRBV6-6	TRBJ2-7	.	TGTGCCAGCAGACCACCGGGACAGTACGAGCAGTACTTC	CASRPPGQYEQYF
TRBD2	TRBV4-3	TRBJ2-1	.	TGCGCCAGCAGCCCGGTAGGGCCGGGACTAGCGGGAGGGAATGAGCAGTTCTTC	CASSPVGPGLAGGNEQFF
.	TRBV27	TRBJ1-2	.	TGTGCCAGCAGTATCGCGACAGTGTCGTCTCGAAGTAGCTACACCTTC	CASSIATVSSRSSYTF
.	TRBV7-9	TRBJ2-1	.	TGTGCCAGCGGATTCGACGCGTACAATGAGCAGTTCTTC	CASGFDAYNEQFF
TRBD1	TRBV19	TRBJ2-7	few	TGTGCCAGTAGTAAGGGCCCGGGACAGGGGACCGAGCAGTACTTC	CASSKGPGQGTEQYF
TRBD1	TRBV11-3	TRBJ2-6	.	TGTGCCAGCAGCTTAGCCGGGACAGGGGGCAGCAGGGCCAACGTCCTGACTTTC	CASSLAGTGGSRANVLTF
.	TRBV5-1	TRBJ1-1	.	TGCGCCAGCAGCTTGTGGTTGGGGAACACTGAAGCTTTCTTT	CASSLWLGNTEAFF
.	TRBV20-1	TRBJ2-5	.	TGCAGTGCTAGCCTCCAAGAGACCCAGTACTTC	CSASLQETQYF
.	TRBV15	TRBJ2-2	.	TGTGCCACCAGCACTTGGGGAGGAGCCGGGGAGCTGTTTTTT	CATSTWGGAGELFF
TRBD1	TRBV5-1	TRBJ2-6	.	TGCGCCAGCAGCTTGGGTCAGGGGGCGAGATTTCTCACACGCTCTGGGGCCAACGTCCTGACTTTC	CASSLGQGARFLTRSGANVLTF
.	TRBV29-1	TRBJ2-1	.	TGCAGCGTTGATTTCTACAATGAGCAGTTCTTC	CSVDFYNEQFF
TRBD2	TRBV2	TRBJ2-3	.	TGTGCCAGCAGTGTAGAGCGGGGGGCGACAGATACGCAGTATTTT	CASSVERGATDTQYF
TRBD1	TRBV7-8	TRBJ1-2	.	TGTGCCAGCAGTTGGGACAGGGAGGGTGGCTACACCTTC	CASSWDREGGYTF